This T cell receptor beta chain emerged from a study of CD8 T cells in ankylosing spondylitis. Trimming took off 5 bases at V and 0 bases at J, with 20 bases between the two ends. Germline V gives CDR1 DFQATT, CDR2 SNEGSKA (reference sequence). This CDR3 is 18 amino acids long. Of note for this clonotype: The antigen remains undetermined.

Quantitative barcoded 5'-RACE was used to prepare TCR beta libraries. TCRdb analysed the 5' RACE reads with MiXCR anew, one entry per CDR3 protein. The sample holds a few hundred thousand distinct CDR3 sequences, around 18% seen once. Study results and caveats: The study identified a TCR beta motif of fewer than 10 highly homologous variants that appeared characteristic of ankylosing spondylitis blood.

J is TRBJ2-6 and V is TRBV20-1; tentative D call: TRBD2 (6 bases). The sequence came from a male donor with ankylosing spondylitis. Source material: blood, either unsorted or a sorted T cell fraction (not recorded which). DNA of the CDR3: TGCAGTGCTGACTACCGGAGGGGTGGTGGCTCTGGGGCCAACGTCCTGACTTTC. Translating it yields CSADYRRGGGSGANVLTF.